The 10 T cell receptor beta chains below come from one sample, sequenced in a study of T-cell memory formation after mild COVID-19. TCRdb independently ran MiXCR on the 5' RACE reads; one entry per CDR3 protein. The table shows almost 550,000 distinct CDR3 sequences, with about a fifth occurring only once. Sequenced material: PBMCs or a T cell subset sorted from them (not recorded which). The origin of the receptors is an adult woman who had mild COVID-19 (a few samples of this study predate the infection). Cell type and time point are not known.

This clonotype was picked up one time. The chain links TRBV2 to TRBJ1-3; D not certain. The V end lost 5 bases, the J end lost 1 base, and 6 bases lay between the germline ends. Germline assignment: CDR1 SNHLY and CDR2 FYNNEI. This CDR3 region has 13 residues. The DNA for the CDR3 is TGTGCCAGCAGTTGGTCATCTGGAAACACCATATATTTT. This gives the protein CASSWSSGNTIYF. The whole variable domain, remainder taken from reference TRBV2 and TRBJ1-3, is EPEVTQTPSHQVTQMGQEVILRCVPISNHLYFYWYRQILGQKVEFLVSFYNNEISEKSEIFDDQFSVERPDGSNFTLKIRSTKLEDSAMYFCASSWSSGNTIYFGEGSWLTVV.

This clonotype was picked up a small number of times. The V and J genes are TRBV20-1 and TRBJ2-5; possibly TRBD1 for D (6 bases). CDR3 length: 14 residues. Germline V CDR1 and CDR2: DFQATT, SNEGSKA (reference sequence). The V end lost 6 bases, the J end lost 2 bases, and 16 bases lay between the germline ends. CDR3 sequence reads: CSANNLDRQETQYF. The CDR3 DNA reads TGCAGTGCCAATAATTTGGACAGACAAGAGACCCAGTACTTC.

This sequence joins TRBV5-1 and TRBJ2-3; 13 bases match TRBD2. V lost 0 bases and J lost 7; bases outside the gene matches: 14. Germline CDR1 is SGHRS and CDR2 is YFSETQ. The CDR3 consists of 19 residues. CDR3 sequence (DNA): TGCGCCAGCAGCTTGGAGAGCGACAGGGGACTAGCGGGGTATTATACGCAGTATTTT. Its protein is CASSLESDRGLAGYYTQYF. The full variable domain, with the rest looked up from reference TRBV5-1 and TRBJ2-3, is KAGVTQTPRYLIKTRGQQVTLSCSPISGHRSVSWYQQTPGQGLQFLFEYFSETQRNKGNFPGRFSGRQFSNSRSEMNVSTLELGDSALYLCASSLESDRGLAGYYTQYFGPGTRLTVL.

This chain links TRBV12-5 with TRBJ2-1; 8 bases fit TRBD2. The germline V gene has CDR1 LGHNT and CDR2 FRNRAP. The V segment lost 2 bases and the J segment 7 bases; nucleotides outside the gene matches: 22. The CDR3 covers 20 residues. The CDR3: CASGLNGTRPRPLQRNEQFF. The CDR3, as DNA: TGTGCTAGTGGTTTGAACGGGACTAGACCCCGGCCACTGCAACGAAATGAGCAGTTCTTC.

In its sample, this clonotype was seen a few times. The chain links TRBV4-2 to TRBJ1-2; 9 bases are shared with TRBD1. Germline V gene data show CDR1 as LGHNA and CDR2 as YNFKEQ. V lost 0 bases, J lost 4 bases, and 3 bases stayed unmatched. The CDR3 loop spans 15 amino acids. The CDR3 protein is CASSQETGGSYGYTF. DNA of the CDR3: TGTGCCAGCAGCCAAGAGACAGGGGGTAGCTATGGCTACACCTTC.

The rearrangement uses TRBV7-2 and TRBJ2-5; 9 nucleotides align to TRBD2. This CDR3 is 14 amino acids long. With 6 bases clipped from V and 5 bases from J, the junction kept 7 bases outside the gene matches. Germline assignment: CDR1 SGHTA and CDR2 FQGNSA. CDR3 DNA sequence: TGTGCCAGCAGGCATAGCGGGAGTCGGGAGACCCAGTACTTC. This gives the protein CASRHSGSRETQYF.

This clonotype was recorded only once. This sequence joins TRBV29-1 and TRBJ2-1; D uncertain. Trimming cost V 4 bases and J 0 bases, with 7 bases left between them. The CDR3 is 13 amino acids. Per germline, CDR1 SQVTM and CDR2 ANQGSEA. CDR3 region: CSVVTPSYNEQFF. In DNA, the CDR3 is TGCAGCGTTGTTACACCCTCCTACAATGAGCAGTTCTTC.

This sequence joins TRBV4-3 and TRBJ2-5, with TRBD1 identical over 8 bases. Trimming at V came to 0 bases and at J to 6 bases, leaving 6 bases not matched to a gene. The CDR3 consists of 15 residues. Germline values: CDR1 LGHNA, CDR2 YSLEER. The CDR3 region is CASSQDRTGPQTQYF. CDR3 in DNA: TGCGCCAGCAGCCAAGATAGGACAGGGCCTCAGACCCAGTACTTC.

This clonotype has just a few counts. The CDR3 sequence: CASTAWDGYTF. In DNA form, the CDR3 reads TGTGCCAGCACCGCGTGGGATGGCTACACCTTC. The chain couples TRBV6-6 to TRBJ1-2, with unresolved D. V lost 7 bases and J lost 6, with 9 bases in between. Germline V CDR1 and CDR2: MNHNY, SVGAGI (reference sequence). The CDR3 extends over 11 amino acids.

The rearrangement uses TRBV9 and TRBJ2-1, with D unresolved. The germline CDR1 and CDR2 sequences are SGDLS and YYNGEE. This CDR3 contains 15 residues. V was clipped by 2 bases and J by 4 bases, with 13 bases between them. The CDR3 loop is CASSVGVVGYNEQFF. In nucleotides, the CDR3 is TGTGCCAGCAGCGTTGGAGTAGTCGGTTACAATGAGCAGTTCTTC.